One sample yielded the 22 T cell receptor beta chains listed below, sequenced in a study of T cell repertoires in cytomegalovirus infection. These receptors lack a known antigen. TCRdb used MiXCR to reprocess the reads, holding one entry per CDR3 protein. The sample has some 940,000 distinct CDR3 sequences; 30% to 40% are singletons. This sample comprised cultured CD8+ T cells from PBMCs, obtained from culture after CMV antigen stimulation. The receptors stem from a human donor in good health (CMV status not recorded). Some clones in this sample may be carry-over from other donors' samples.

This chain connects TRBV24-1 to TRBJ1-4; 9 bases map to TRBD1. The germline CDR1 and CDR2 sequences are KGHDR and SFDVKD. V was pared by 4 bases and J by 5 bases, with 7 bases of the junction left unmatched. The length of the CDR3 is 16 residues. The CDR3 coding sequence is TGTGCCACCAGTGACTCGACAGGGGGGTGGAATGAAAAACTGTTTTTT. This codes for CATSDSTGGWNEKLFF.

This chain joins TRBV9 and TRBJ1-2; TRBD1 aligns across 7 bases. The CDR3 contains 13 residues. The trim removed 3 bases at V and 5 bases at J, leaving 4 bases unmatched. Looked up from germline, CDR1 is SGDLS and CDR2 is YYNGEE. The CDR3 DNA follows: TGTGCCAGCAGCGCCCGACAGGGTTATGGCTACACCTTC. This translates into CASSARQGYGYTF.

The J gene is TRBJ2-1, the V gene TRBV7-3, with D uncertain. This CDR3 has 13 amino acids. In germline, CDR1 is SGHTA, CDR2 FQGTGA. V was shortened by 5 bases and J by 5 bases, with 10 bases between the two germline ends. CDR3 coding DNA: TGTGCCAGCAGCCCCACCGTGAACAATGAGCAGTTCTTC. Protein: CASSPTVNNEQFF.

The chain joins TRBV6-5 to TRBJ2-7, with 7 bases matching TRBD1. With V trimmed by 4 bases and J by 4 bases, 4 bases remained unmatched. The length of the CDR3 is 13 residues. Germline lookup yields CDR1 MNHEY and CDR2 SVGAGI. CDR3 nucleotide sequence: TGTGCCAGCAGTTGGGAGACAGGGTACGAGCAGTACTTC. It specifies CASSWETGYEQYF.

A remark on this clonotype: This clone may be a read error of a much larger clone one base away. The chain uses TRBV2 and TRBJ2-1; D is unresolved. Trimming cost V 4 bases and J 4 bases, with 17 bases left between them. Germline CDR1 is SNHLY and CDR2 is FYNNEI. The CDR3 consists of 16 residues. CDR3 residues: CASSVSQRSDYNEQFF. DNA for the CDR3: TGTGCCAGCAGTGTCTCCCAGAGGTCAGATTACAATGAGCAGTTCTTC. Combining the CDR3 with reference TRBV2 and TRBJ2-1 gives the whole variable domain EPEVTQTPSHQVTQMGQEVILRCVPISNHLYFYWYRQILGQKVEFLVSFYNNEISEKSEIFDDQFSVERPDGSNFTLKIRSTKLEDSAMYFCASSVSQRSDYNEQFFGPGTRLTVL.

This clonotype has more than one count but fewer than ten. The chain has TRBV10-3 and TRBJ2-2, with TRBD2 matching over 9 bases. CDR1 and CDR2 (germline): ENHRY, SYGVKD. Unmatched junction bases numbered 8, after V lost 0 bases and J lost 3 bases. The length of the CDR3 is 18 residues. The CDR3 loop reads CAISESGKRGADTGELFF. The CDR3 nucleotides read TGTGCCATCAGTGAGTCCGGGAAGCGGGGGGCAGACACCGGGGAGCTGTTTTTT.

The rearrangement uses TRBV6-1 and TRBJ2-1; D might be TRBD1 (6 bases). Trimming removed 2 bases at V and 5 bases at J, with 19 bases between. Germline V gene data show CDR1 as MNHNS and CDR2 as SASEGT. The CDR3 runs 17 residues. The CDR3 loop reads CASSEFSGQSLNNEQFF. The CDR3 nucleotides read TGTGCCAGCAGTGAATTCTCCGGACAGTCCCTCAACAATGAGCAGTTCTTC.

The chain uses TRBV12-3 or TRBV12-4 and TRBJ1-5, with D possibly matching TRBD1 (5 bases). The CDR3 is made up of 16 amino acids. V gave up 6 bases and J gave up 1 base, with 16 bases separating them. The CDR3 region has the DNA TGTGCCAGCAGACCTACAGGCCACGGAAGCAATCAGCCCCAGCATTTT. Amino acid sequence: CASRPTGHGSNQPQHF.

The chain joins TRBV4-1 to TRBJ2-2; no reliable D call. V was shortened by 3 bases and J by 6 bases, with 8 bases between the two germline ends. The CDR3 consists of 13 residues. Germline V CDR1 and CDR2: MGHRA, YSYEKL. CDR3 bases: TGCGCCAGCAGCCAGAAGGAGTCCGGGGAGCTGTTTTTT. Protein: CASSQKESGELFF.

The V call is TRBV7-9, the J call TRBJ2-5; D remains ambiguous. CDR3 size: 14 residues. Per the germline V gene, CDR1 is SEHNR and CDR2 is FQNEAQ (reference sequence). Trimming stripped 1 base from V and 1 base from J, with 7 bases between. The CDR3 loop is CASSLGPLQETQYF. The CDR3 DNA follows: TGTGCCAGCAGCTTAGGACCCCTCCAAGAGACCCAGTACTTC. The full variable domain, rest sourced from reference TRBV7-9 and TRBJ2-5, is DTGVSQNPRHKITKRGQNVTFRCDPISEHNRLYWYRQTLGQGPEFLTYFQNEAQLEKSRLLSDRFSAERPKGSFSTLEIQRTEQGDSAMYLCASSLGPLQETQYFGPGTRLLVL.

The CDR3 sequence: CASSVPTGPNTEAFF. CDR3 coding DNA: TGTGCCAGCAGCGTCCCGACAGGGCCGAACACTGAAGCTTTCTTT. The V call is TRBV9, the J call TRBJ1-1; 7 nucleotides line up with TRBD1. V gave up 2 bases and J gave up 1 base; unmatched junction bases: 5. The CDR3 length is 15 residues. Germline lookup yields CDR1 SGDLS and CDR2 YYNGEE.

In this sample, this clonotype turned up many times. The rearrangement uses TRBV7-2 and TRBJ2-1, with 11 bases that match TRBD2. CDR3 length equals 17 residues. In germline, CDR1 is SGHTA, CDR2 FQGNSA. Unmatched junction bases numbered 10, after V lost 5 bases and J lost 4 bases. CDR3: CASSLAPSGGLYNEQFF. The CDR3 DNA reads TGTGCCAGCAGCCTTGCCCCTAGCGGGGGGCTTTACAATGAGCAGTTCTTC.

This clonotype was counted ten times or more. The rearrangement joins TRBV7-2 to TRBJ2-3; tentative D call: TRBD1 (5 bases). The germline CDR1 and CDR2 sequences are SGHTA and FQGNSA. This CDR3 is 16 amino acids long. V was shortened by 2 bases and J by 2 bases, with 14 bases between the two germline ends. The CDR3 reads CASSLLAGSFTDTQYF. The CDR3 bases are TGTGCCAGCAGCTTACTGGCAGGGTCCTTCACAGATACGCAGTATTTT.

The V and J genes are TRBV12-3 or TRBV12-4 and TRBJ2-1; D is perhaps TRBD1 or TRBD2 (5 bases each). The V end lost 5 bases, the J end lost 5 bases, and 13 bases lay between the germline ends. This CDR3 contains 14 residues. In nucleotides, the CDR3 is TGTGCCAGCAGTGAAACGGGGCTGAACAATGAGCAGTTCTTC. Translating gives CASSETGLNNEQFF.

This clonotype has a handful of counts. J is TRBJ1-3 and V is TRBV6-6; maybe TRBD1 (6 bases). There are 16 residues in the CDR3. Germline CDR1 reads MNHNY; CDR2 reads SVGAGI (reference sequence). Trimming cost V 6 bases and J 4 bases, with 19 bases left between them. CDR3 in amino acids: CASSPNPGGKGNTIYF. The CDR3 DNA is TGTGCCAGCAGCCCGAACCCGGGGGGCAAAGGAAACACCATATATTTT.

The chain has TRBV6-5 and TRBJ1-3; the D gene is possibly TRBD1 (5 bases). This CDR3 region has 15 residues. Germline V gives CDR1 MNHEY, CDR2 SVGAGI. Trimming cost V 2 bases and J 0 bases, with 8 bases left between them. CDR3 protein: CASSYVGDSGNTIYF. Here the CDR3 DNA reads TGTGCCAGCAGTTACGTGGGGGACTCTGGAAACACCATATATTTT.

Only a few counts were recorded for this clonotype. This rearrangement joins TRBV24-1 to TRBJ2-5, with D possibly matching TRBD2 (5 bases). Germline CDR1 and CDR2: KGHDR and SFDVKD. The CDR3 spans 14 residues. V lost 1 base, J lost 1 base, and 6 bases lay in between. The CDR3 sequence is CATSDFGGQETQYF. In nucleotides, the CDR3 is TGTGCCACCAGTGATTTTGGAGGCCAAGAGACCCAGTACTTC.

This chain uses TRBV19 with TRBJ2-1; 7 bases map to TRBD1. CDR1 and CDR2 (germline): LNHDA, SQIVND (reference sequence). V trimming: 7 bases; J trimming: 4 bases; junction bases outside the gene matches: 4. The CDR3 loop spans 13 amino acids. The CDR3 loop is CASTPGQYNEQFF. The CDR3 DNA is TGTGCCAGTACTCCGGGACAGTACAATGAGCAGTTCTTC.

This chain joins TRBV29-1 and TRBJ2-7, with 7 positions matching TRBD1. J was trimmed by 2 bases and V by 3 bases; bases with no gene match: 7. Looked up from germline, CDR1 is SQVTM and CDR2 is ANQGSEA. This CDR3 has 14 residues. In DNA, the CDR3 is TGCAGCGTTGAGAACAGGGGAGATACCTACGAGCAGTACTTC. Amino acid sequence: CSVENRGDTYEQYF.

J is TRBJ2-5 and V is TRBV4-1; TRBD2 agrees at 9 bases. J was trimmed by 4 bases and V by 0 bases; bases with no gene match: 6. The CDR3 sequence is 16 residues long. Germline CDR1 is MGHRA and CDR2 is YSYEKL. This chain's CDR3 is CASSQEGLAVGETQYF. For the CDR3, the DNA is TGCGCCAGCAGCCAAGAGGGACTAGCTGTAGGAGAGACCCAGTACTTC.

The gene calls are TRBV4-1 and TRBJ2-7, with 7 bases fitting TRBD2. V shed 1 base and J 2 bases; nucleotides not matched to a gene: 2. This CDR3 has 14 amino acids. Per germline, CDR1 MGHRA and CDR2 YSYEKL. The chain's CDR3 is CASSQVTSPYEQYF. CDR3 coding DNA: TGCGCCAGCAGCCAAGTGACTAGCCCCTACGAGCAGTACTTC.

This clonotype was detected only a few times. V usage is TRBV14 and J usage is TRBJ1-6; D remains ambiguous. Deletions cut 1 base from V and 10 bases from J, with 14 bases between. From germline, CDR1 is SGHDN and CDR2 FVKESK. The CDR3 runs to 15 residues. CDR3 coding DNA: TGTGCCAGCAGCCAAGGCGGCAGGCTCAGCTCACCCCTCCACTTT. Its protein product is CASSQGGRLSSPLHF.